The 7 T cell receptor beta chains below were found in one sample sequenced in a study of cytomegalovirus exposure and HLA in healthy donors. PCR amplification relied on 60 Vbeta primers (plus 13 Jbeta primers). Only in-frame clones appear in the TCRdb table, and some are missing; sequencing was by immunoSEQ multiplex PCR. The sample lists under 300,000 clones, about nine tenths occurring once. Sequencing input: PBMCs. These receptors all stem from a girl aged 2-10 years in good health and CMV-seronegative.

This chain connects TRBV27 to TRBJ2-4; 10 bases agree with TRBD1. This CDR3 has 15 residues. Germline CDR1 and CDR2: MNHEY and SMNVEV (reference sequence). V shed 4 bases and J 9 bases; nucleotides not matched to a gene: 9. CDR3 coding DNA: TGTGCCAGCAGTTCGCCGGGACAGGGGAAGGTCATTCAGTACTTC. Its translation: CASSSPGQGKVIQYF.

The V gene is TRBV30, the J gene TRBJ1-1, with 10 bases matching TRBD1. Trimming cost V 3 bases and J 3 bases; bases outside gene matches: 13. CDR3 length equals 17 residues. Germline assignment: CDR1 GTSNPN and CDR2 SVGIG (reference sequence). CDR3 DNA sequence: TGTGCCTGGAGCATTTGGAGACAGGGGGCTAGTGACACTGAAGCTTTCTTT. This encodes CAWSIWRQGASDTEAFF. The whole variable domain, remainder taken from reference TRBV30 and TRBJ1-1, is SQTIHQWPATLVQPVGSPLSLECTVEGTSNPNLYWYRQAAGRGLQLLFYSVGIGQISSEVPQNLSASRPQDRQFILSSKKLLLSDSGFYLCAWSIWRQGASDTEAFFGQGTRLTVV.

The V call is TRBV2, the J call TRBJ2-4; 7 bases are shared with TRBD1. Germline trimming cut 7 bases from V and 0 bases from J; bases unmatched to any gene: 6. Germline V gene lookup returns CDR1 SNHLY and CDR2 FYNNEI. The CDR3 totals 15 residues. CDR3 residues: CASKRQGIAKNIQYF. The CDR3 DNA follows: TGTGCCAGCAAGCGACAGGGTATAGCCAAAAACATTCAGTACTTC.

This chain links TRBV5-4 with TRBJ1-2, with no clear D. Germline V gene sequence: CDR1 SGHNT, CDR2 YYREEE (reference sequence). The CDR3 has 13 residues. V dropped 0 bases and J dropped 4 bases, with 7 bases sitting between them. The CDR3 reads CASSLAPLYGYTF. The CDR3 coding sequence is TGTGCCAGCAGCTTGGCTCCCCTCTATGGCTACACCTTC.

The chain recombines TRBV6-5 with TRBJ1-1, with D possibly being TRBD1 (5 bases). V was cut by 2 bases and J by 5 bases, with 9 bases left in between. Germline CDR1 reads MNHEY; CDR2 reads SVGAGI. CDR3 length: 13 residues. CDR3 residues: CASSYRTYTEAFF. In nucleotides, the CDR3 is TGTGCCAGCAGTTACCGGACATATACTGAAGCTTTCTTT.

The rearrangement uses TRBV7-6 and TRBJ2-3; 7 bases agree with TRBD2. The CDR3 is made up of 13 amino acids. CDR1 and CDR2 (germline): SGHVS, FNYEAQ. The junction had 2 bases not matched to a gene; V was cut back by 4 bases and J by 4 bases. The CDR3: CASSSLAADTQYF. CDR3 nucleotide sequence: TGTGCCAGCAGCTCGCTAGCGGCAGATACGCAGTATTTT. Filled out from reference TRBV7-6 and TRBJ2-3, the complete variable domain reads GAGVSQSPRYKVTKRGQDVALRCDPISGHVSLYWYRQALGQGPEFLTYFNYEAQQDKSGLPNDRFSAERPEGSISTLTIQRTEQRDSAMYRCASSSLAADTQYFGPGTRLTVL.

The chain joins TRBV27 to TRBJ1-6; TRBD1 agrees at 11 bases. The CDR3 sequence is 14 residues long. Trimming at V came to 6 bases and at J to 10 bases, leaving 5 bases not matched to a gene. Germline assignment: CDR1 MNHEY and CDR2 SMNVEV (reference sequence). The DNA for the CDR3 is TGTGCCAGCAGCTCCGGGACAGGGGGATCACCCCTCCACTTT. As protein: CASSSGTGGSPLHF.